These 20 T cell receptor beta chains were all obtained from the same sample, sequenced in a study of CD4 and CD8 cells across lung adenocarcinoma regions. TCRdb re-called the PCR reads through MiXCR, storing one row per CDR3 protein. The sample records 16,000 or so distinct CDR3 sequences, roughly 51% being singletons. Sequenced input: CD8+ T cells from the center of a lung tumor. The receptors shown here come from a female donor with lung adenocarcinoma. The CD4 and CD8 labels of this study may be unreliable.

This clonotype appeared many times. The genes are TRBV7-2 and TRBJ1-1, with a tentative D call TRBD1 (6 bases). Trimming left V 4 bases short and J 6 bases short, with 15 bases between. Germline V gene sequence: CDR1 SGHTA, CDR2 FQGNSA. CDR3 length: 14 residues. CDR3 sequence: CASSWDMTGSEAFF. The CDR3 nucleotides are TGTGCCAGCAGCTGGGACATGACAGGATCTGAAGCTTTCTTT.

This clonotype was counted a few times. Since no conserved phenylalanine or tryptophan closes the CDR3, a read error is the likely cause. No DNA is shown, since the ends of the CDR3 on it are uncertain; the CDR3 is the one TCRdb lists. The chain recombines TRBV6-1 with TRBJ2-6; TRBD2 is the table's D call and was not checked against the DNA. The germline V gene encodes CDR1 MNHNS and CDR2 SASEGT. The CDR3 region is 10 residues in length, termini included. CDR3: CASSERLAGE.

This clonotype was detected only a few times. The V and J genes are TRBV27 and TRBJ2-5; 9 nucleotides match TRBD2. The length of the CDR3 is 16 residues. Germline V lookup: CDR1 MNHEY, CDR2 SMNVEV (reference sequence). Unmatched junction bases numbered 8, after V lost 5 bases and J lost 1 base. Written as DNA, the CDR3 is TGTGCCAGCAGTCCGACTTCGACTAGCGGCCAAGAGACCCAGTACTTC. This codes for CASSPTSTSGQETQYF.

The V and J genes are TRBV20-1 and TRBJ2-5; D gene uncertain. The DNA end favors TRBJ2-7, so the J call may be wrong. Germline CDR1 is DFQATT and CDR2 is SNEGSKA (reference sequence). The CDR3 runs to 17 residues. CDR3 protein: CSARGPQLGFPSYEQYF. As DNA, the CDR3 is TGCAGTGCTAGAGGGCCCCAGCTGGGATTTCCCTCCTACGAGCAGTACTTC.

Details on this clonotype: One end of the junction fails to match germline, which may point to a read error. CDR3: CASRGYGGRGSDTQYF. CDR3 nucleotide sequence: TGTGCCAGCAGGGGATACGGAGGACGGGGATCAGATACGCAGTATTTC. The chain recombines TRBV25-1 with TRBJ2-3; D may be TRBD2 (5 bases). This CDR3 comprises 16 residues. The germline V gene encodes CDR1 MGHDK and CDR2 SYGVNS.

V usage is TRBV14 and J usage is TRBJ1-4; D is perhaps TRBD1 (6 bases). The CDR3 totals 13 residues. Germline values: CDR1 SGHDN, CDR2 FVKESK. V lost 2 bases, J lost 8 bases, and 9 bases lay in between. The CDR3 loop reads CASSQKQGEKLFF. In DNA form, the CDR3 reads TGTGCCAGCAGCCAAAAACAGGGAGAAAAACTGTTTTTT.

In this sample, this clonotype turned up a few times. The J gene is TRBJ2-3, the V gene TRBV20-1; 9 bases match TRBD2. The trim removed 4 bases at V and 2 bases at J, leaving 7 bases unmatched. Germline CDR1 DFQATT, CDR2 SNEGSKA (reference sequence). The CDR3 consists of 15 residues. Here the CDR3 reads CSATRGGANTDTQYF. CDR3 coding DNA: TGCAGTGCTACTCGCGGGGGGGCCAACACAGATACGCAGTATTTT.

Comment on this clonotype: At one end, the junction sequence differs from germline, possibly due to a read error. This chain joins TRBV6-1 and TRBJ2-5; D is perhaps TRBD1 or TRBD2 (6 bases each). Germline loops: CDR1 MNHNS, CDR2 SASEGT. This CDR3 is 17 amino acids long. This CDR3 is CASSGGLGGGDTETQYF. The CDR3 bases are TGTGCCAGCAGCGGGGGACTCGGGGGCGGAGACACAGAGACGCAGTACTTC.

Concerning this clonotype itself: The junction differs from germline at one of its ends, possibly a read error. This sequence joins TRBV6-1 and TRBJ2-4; 8 nucleotides align to TRBD2. Germline CDR1 is MNHNS and CDR2 is SASEGT. The CDR3 length is 15 residues. CDR3 amino acids: CASSPGRGAQNTQYF. In DNA, the CDR3 is TGTGCCAGCAGTCCGGGGCGGGGGGCCCAAAATACGCAGTACTTT.

Many counts were recorded for this clonotype. In DNA, the CDR3 is TGCAGTGCACCCAGCGGCTCCGAGCAGTACTTC. It is translated as CSAPSGSEQYF. The J gene is TRBJ2-5, the V gene TRBV20-1, with D perhaps matching TRBD2 (5 bases). The J call may be incorrect, as the DNA end agrees better with TRBJ2-7. Germline loops: CDR1 DFQATT, CDR2 SNEGSKA (reference sequence). The CDR3 is 11 amino acids.

The rearrangement uses TRBV7-9 and TRBJ1-2; possibly TRBD1 for D (5 bases). The CDR3 extends over 15 amino acids. Per the germline V gene, CDR1 is SEHNR and CDR2 is FQNEAQ (reference sequence). Trimming pared 3 bases from V and 7 bases from J, leaving 18 bases between. This CDR3 reads CASSFLVGRDGGYTF. The CDR3, as DNA: TGTGCCAGCAGCTTTTTAGTAGGGAGGGACGGTGGCTACACCTTC.

This clonotype occurred many times. The gene calls are TRBV4-1 and TRBJ1-2; D unresolved. V was shortened by 1 base and J by 2 bases, with 14 bases between the two germline ends. CDR1 MGHRA and CDR2 YSYEKL come from the germline V gene. The CDR3 loop spans 16 amino acids. The CDR3 DNA is TGCGCCAGCAGCCAAGCTTCCTTAACAGACAACTATGGCTACACCTTC. Amino acids: CASSQASLTDNYGYTF.

On this clonotype: The junction and the germline gene differ at one end; a read error may be behind it. The chain has TRBV6-1 and TRBJ2-5; D is possibly TRBD1 or TRBD2 (5 bases each). This CDR3 comprises 14 residues. Looked up from germline, CDR1 is MNHNS and CDR2 is SASEGT. CDR3 loop: CAGSEARDPETQYF. The DNA of the CDR3 is TGTGCGGGCAGTGAGGCCCGGGACCCAGAGACCCAGTATTTC.

This sequence joins TRBV12-3 or TRBV12-4 and TRBJ2-7; D may be TRBD1 or TRBD2 (7 bases each). The CDR3 runs 16 residues. The V and J ends lost 8 bases and 3 bases respectively, with 23 bases between them. Written as DNA, the CDR3 is TGTGCCAGCGGGGAACGGGGGGCAGGGGGGTACTACGAGCAGTACTTC. Its translation is CASGERGAGGYYEQYF.

This chain joins TRBV7-6 and TRBJ2-5; the D gene is possibly TRBD2 (6 bases). The CDR3 is made up of 16 amino acids. The germline V gene has CDR1 SGHVS and CDR2 FNYEAQ. V lost 4 bases and J 2 bases, leaving 17 bases between the germline ends. CDR3 sequence: CASSSFVGGNQETQYF. CDR3 bases: TGTGCCAGCAGCTCCTTCGTGGGCGGGAATCAAGAGACCCAGTACTTC.

This sequence joins TRBV6-5 and TRBJ2-3; no definite D call. V shed 0 bases and J shed 5 bases, with 3 bases lying between them. The germline gives CDR1 MNHEY, CDR2 SVGAGI. The CDR3 spans 12 residues. The CDR3: CASSYSGDTQYF. The CDR3, as DNA: TGTGCCAGCAGTTACTCTGGAGATACGCAGTATTTT.

This clonotype rates as medium-sized. The V call is TRBV10-2, the J call TRBJ1-1; unclear D gene. The germline gives CDR1 WSHSY, CDR2 SAAADI. The length of the CDR3 is 12 residues. V dropped 10 bases and J dropped 2 bases, with 11 bases sitting between them. CDR3 loop: CATIRTNTEAFF. DNA of the CDR3: TGCGCCACCATTCGGACCAACACTGAAGCTTTCTTT.

The table lists this clonotype with a count of one. This chain joins TRBV6-5 and TRBJ2-5; D not resolved. TRBJ2-7 explains the end of the DNA better; the J call may be wrong. The CDR3 length is 16 residues. The V gene's germline CDR1 is MNHEY and CDR2 SVGAGI. The chain's CDR3 is CASSYEWRKVPYEQYF. The CDR3 region has the DNA TGTGCCAGCAGTTACGAGTGGCGCAAAGTCCCCTACGAGCAGTACTTC.

V and J are TRBV27 and TRBJ2-1; 8 nucleotides align to TRBD2. The CDR3 is 12 residues long. Germline lookup yields CDR1 MNHEY and CDR2 SMNVEV (reference sequence). The trim removed 10 bases at V and 3 bases at J, leaving 2 bases unmatched. The CDR3 DNA follows: TGTGCCACGGGACTAGACTACAATGAGCAGTTCTTC. Encoded protein: CATGLDYNEQFF.

As for this clonotype: The conserved final phenylalanine or tryptophan is absent from the CDR3, which likely points to a read error. The DNA is left out, because the CDR3 cannot be placed on it with certainty; the CDR3 is given as TCRdb lists it. V usage is TRBV6-1 and J usage is TRBJ2-5; no check of the table's D call, TRBD1, against the DNA was made. The germline V gene encodes CDR1 MNHNS and CDR2 SASEGT. The CDR3 length equals 14 residues, ends included. CDR3 in amino acids: CASTPSRGEQFFGP.